This T cell receptor (beta chain) was sequenced in a study of T cell responses to AZD1222 COVID-19 vaccine (dated by TCRdb to the early 2020s). Some background on the complete study: Because spike-specific TCR depth and breadth did not differ between the two schedules, AZD1222 recipients who got a second dose at roughly 4 weeks were pooled with those who got a second dose at roughly 12 weeks. A total of approximately 240 trial participants underwent TCR sequencing, of whom about 210 received two doses of AZD1222 and approximately 25 received two doses of the MenACWY control vaccine. Trial participants were enrolled by age into subgroups of 18-55, 56-69 and 70-plus years, and roughly 150, 30 and 60 TCR-sequenced participants, respectively, were included in these subgroups.

Beyond this particular receptor, the publication reports: Vaccine-associated CD4 TCRs spanned the whole spike protein, with dominant responses in regions 160-218 and 743-854. Participants were mostly white British and included more females than males, and it was suggested by the authors that clonal diversity may have been underestimated. Because no day 14 peak-response samples were available, the repertoires could be characterized only after the peak T cell response. Spike-specific TCR breadth and depth rose significantly after two AZD1222 doses compared with day 0 and with MenACWY recipients. In the small 56-69-year group, the increase in depth fell short of significance, most likely because of low power. Nearly half of unique spike-specific TCRs reportedly recognized epitopes outside regions mutated in the B.1.351 and B.1.1.7 variants. Only five or six AZD1222 recipients were SARS-CoV-2 seropositive at baseline, limiting conclusions about previously exposed vaccinees.

The sample's time point label is to be understood as: baseline before first vaccination. Samples from vaccinated people were obtained from the UK trials COV001 and COV002, which included a single-blind randomized controlled phase 2/3 trial of AZD1222 (ChAdOx1 nCoV-19) in healthy adults. Trial participant PBMC samples were collected at day 0 and day 28 after the second dose for TCRbeta chain sequencing. The CDR3 regions of human TCRbeta chains were subjected to immunosequencing. The original methods were these. TCRs in the repertoires were compared against a reference library of SARS-CoV-2-specific TCRs that had been generated with the MIRA antigen-specificity platform. Breadth was defined as the fraction of unique TCRs that were SARS-CoV-2-associated. Depth was defined as the fraction of total T cells that were SARS-CoV-2-associated. Using the MIRA data, each spike-specific TCR was assigned both to the spike region to which the TCR was reactive and to a CD4 or CD8 class. Log10-transformed breadth and depth values were compared by one-way ANOVA with Sidak's multiple comparisons tests. Drawn from immuneACCESS, this table holds only the in-frame rearrangements with V and J called that TCRdb kept. Clones are partly lost; checked studies trace under half to an unresolved V gene and leave the rest unexplained. Clone size and the V and J calls come from that table; the DNA yielded D and trimming. The sample table lists roughly 140,000 clones, about nine tenths of them with a count of one. The ten top clones hold about 1.7% of the sample.

On this clone itself: Its target antigen remains unknown. No base qualities exist here, and no much larger clone lies one base off it.

The CDR3 goes from the cysteine to the phenylalanine over 10 residues. This entry keeps only the CDR3 DNA: 30 bases, framed from base 1. V sheds 3 bases and J sheds 7 bases, leaving 6 bases between their ends. The germline V gene (reference sequence) gives CDR1 as DFQATT and CDR2 as SNEGSKA. The sequencing used peripheral blood, collected on day 0 of AZD1222 vaccination. The rearranged chain carries TRBV20-1 and TRBJ1-1; there is no confident call for the D gene. This sequence was found in an adult in good health. This receptor carries the CDR3 CSASPNEAFF. The nucleotide sequence reads TGCAGTGCTAGCCCTAATGAAGCTTTCTTT.